A selection of T cell receptor beta chains follows, all from one sample in a study of identical twins. TCRdb redid the calling of the 5' RACE reads with MiXCR, one entry per CDR3 protein. The table shows about 190,000 distinct CDR3 sequences, with around 15% occurring only once. This same sample was also part of a study on T cells expressing NK-cell markers.

Sequenced sample: CD8+ T cells sorted from blood. Every receptor here comes from a woman in her late teens or twenties in good health. Each CDR3 is given with its conserved first and last residue. Each record gives: clone size, D gene, V gene, J gene, CDR3 protein, CDR3 DNA. A D gene is named only where the DNA matches it firmly. For some rows the clone size is stated as once, few or many, or as a class when expanded; others skip it.

-	-	TRBV30	TRBJ2-2	CAWSGVTGELFF	TGTGCCTGGAGTGGTGTCACCGGGGAGCTGTTTTTT
-	-	TRBV7-6	TRBJ1-4	CASSLGRATNEKLFF	TGTGCCAGCAGCCTAGGACGGGCAACTAATGAAAAACTGTTTTTT
-	TRBD1	TRBV7-3	TRBJ2-1	CASSPSGGDEQFF	TGTGCCAGCAGCCCTTCAGGGGGAGATGAGCAGTTCTTC
-	TRBD2	TRBV27	TRBJ2-1	CASSPGTSGFNEQFF	TGTGCCAGCAGTCCCGGGACTAGCGGGTTTAATGAGCAGTTCTTC
-	TRBD1	TRBV29-1	TRBJ1-2	CSVVGQGVYGYTF	TGCAGCGTTGTAGGACAGGGAGTATATGGCTACACCTTC
-	-	TRBV12-3/TRBV12-4	TRBJ2-1	CASGSIPTEQFF	TGTGCCAGCGGATCGATCCCGACGGAGCAGTTCTTC
once	TRBD2	TRBV6-1	TRBJ2-7	CASTPLAGGPYEQYF	TGTGCCAGCACCCCCTTAGCGGGAGGTCCCTACGAGCAGTACTTC
many	TRBD2	TRBV7-6	TRBJ2-2	CASSPGLAASTGELFF	TGTGCCAGCAGCCCCGGACTAGCGGCATCAACCGGGGAGCTGTTTTTT
-	-	TRBV15	TRBJ2-7	CATSRDMGPPKAEQYF	TGTGCCACCAGCAGAGATATGGGACCGCCTAAGGCCGAGCAGTACTTC
-	TRBD2	TRBV11-2	TRBJ2-1	CASSYLFSGSGNEQFF	TGTGCCAGCAGCTACCTCTTTAGCGGGAGTGGCAATGAGCAGTTCTTC
few	-	TRBV12-3/TRBV12-4	TRBJ1-2	CASSFVRLGGYTF	TGTGCCAGCAGTTTTGTTCGATTGGGGGGCTACACCTTC
-	-	TRBV3-1	TRBJ2-1	CASSQVTESSYNEQFF	TGTGCCAGCAGCCAAGTGACGGAGAGCTCCTACAATGAGCAGTTCTTC
few	TRBD2	TRBV29-1	TRBJ2-1	CSVRGLAGISSYNEQFF	TGCAGCGTGAGGGGACTAGCGGGGATAAGCTCCTACAATGAGCAGTTCTTC
-	-	TRBV4-1	TRBJ2-1	CASSQDGGGSLYNEQFF	TGCGCCAGCAGCCAAGATGGTGGAGGGAGTCTATACAATGAGCAGTTCTTC
few	-	TRBV12-3/TRBV12-4	TRBJ2-7	CASSLGPAAPYEQYF	TGTGCCAGCAGTTTAGGCCCAGCGGCACCCTACGAGCAGTACTTC
-	TRBD2	TRBV7-9	TRBJ2-4	CASSLEAGVEDIQYF	TGTGCCAGCAGCTTGGAAGCGGGGGTTGAGGACATTCAGTACTTC
many	TRBD1	TRBV29-1	TRBJ2-4	CSVWTGKNIQYF	TGCAGCGTTTGGACAGGGAAAAACATTCAGTACTTC
-	-	TRBV12-3/TRBV12-4	TRBJ1-1	CASSYAGRGNTEAFF	TGTGCCAGCAGTTACGCCGGGCGAGGTAACACTGAAGCTTTCTTT
few	TRBD1	TRBV3-1	TRBJ2-1	CASSPLTGQGINEQFF	TGTGCCAGCAGCCCTTTGACGGGACAGGGCATCAATGAGCAGTTCTTC
-	-	TRBV9	TRBJ2-2	CASSPGELFF	TGTGCCAGCAGTCCCGGGGAGCTGTTTTTT
-	TRBD2	TRBV12-3/TRBV12-4	TRBJ2-1	CASSPRGGALGDEQFF	TGTGCCAGCAGCCCTCGCGGGGGGGCCCTTGGCGATGAGCAGTTCTTC
many	TRBD2	TRBV7-8	TRBJ2-1	CASSPLEGGSYNEQFF	TGTGCCAGCAGCCCGTTAGAGGGAGGGTCCTACAATGAGCAGTTCTTC
few	TRBD1	TRBV7-9	TRBJ1-2	CASSSDRLGYTF	TGTGCCAGCAGCTCGGACAGGCTGGGCTACACCTTC
-	-	TRBV7-9	TRBJ2-1	CASSLALVAHEQFF	TGTGCCAGCAGCTTAGCCCTAGTCGCCCATGAGCAGTTCTTC
few	-	TRBV7-9	TRBJ1-2	CASSPLRGEGYGYTF	TGTGCCAGCAGCCCACTGAGGGGAGAGGGGTATGGCTACACCTTC
few	-	TRBV9	TRBJ1-1	CASSVWGASEAFF	TGTGCCAGCAGCGTTTGGGGGGCGAGCGAAGCTTTCTTT
few	-	TRBV29-1	TRBJ1-1	CSVEVRGAEAFF	TGCAGCGTTGAAGTCCGGGGGGCTGAAGCTTTCTTT
few	-	TRBV6-1	TRBJ2-1	CASSDLRDNLNEQFF	TGTGCCAGCAGTGACCTCCGGGACAATCTAAATGAGCAGTTCTTC
-	-	TRBV27	TRBJ2-3	CASRRLERTDTQYF	TGTGCCAGCAGAAGACTAGAACGCACAGATACGCAGTATTTT
many	TRBD2	TRBV27	TRBJ2-1	CASSLAGSEQFF	TGTGCCAGCAGTCTAGCGGGTAGTGAGCAGTTCTTC
-	-	TRBV5-4	TRBJ2-5	CASSLSGSETQYF	TGTGCCAGCAGCTTATCAGGTTCAGAGACCCAGTACTTC
-	-	TRBV27	TRBJ2-7	CASSFIGADYEQYF	TGTGCCAGCAGTTTCATAGGGGCAGACTACGAGCAGTACTTC
few	-	TRBV28	TRBJ2-1	CASSRDNPPYNEQFF	TGTGCCAGCAGTCGAGACAATCCCCCCTACAATGAGCAGTTCTTC
few	-	TRBV11-2	TRBJ2-5	CASSLEPLELETQYF	TGTGCCAGCAGCTTAGAGCCCCTAGAGTTAGAGACCCAGTACTTC
-	-	TRBV5-5	TRBJ2-7	CASSRPDYEQYF	TGTGCCAGCAGCCGCCCTGACTACGAGCAGTACTTC
few	-	TRBV29-1	TRBJ2-1	CSVELFNEQFF	TGCAGCGTTGAATTATTCAATGAGCAGTTCTTC
-	TRBD2	TRBV3-1	TRBJ2-1	CASSQVSGGYNEQFF	TGTGCCAGCAGCCAAGTAAGCGGGGGATACAATGAGCAGTTCTTC